The clone carrying this T cell receptor (beta chain) was seen a handful of times. The authors' processing: Estimation of nucleated cell counts was performed using reference gene primer amplification. Libraries were prepared by immunoSEQ multiplex PCR; TCRdb keeps only in-frame clonotypes and omits some of them. The V and J calls and clone size were taken over from that table, and D and trimming were inferred from the DNA. The data show just over 650,000 clones, approximately 90% seen once. This sample was included in a study of blood T cell repertoires in COVID-19. Study-level information: There were acute and convalescent COVID-19 samples, and they came from the United States, Italy and Spain. PBMCs, B-cell-depleted T cells, or T cells provided the cDNA or gDNA that made up the material.

Sequenced material: peripheral blood. This TCR was sampled from a young woman with acute or convalescent COVID-19.

The CDR3 loop is CASTDFGTIYF. The CDR3 bases are TGCGCCAGCACGGACTTTGGGACCATATATTTT. The chain employs TRBV5-1 and TRBJ1-3; D uncertain. The length of the CDR3 is 11 residues. Germline V lookup: CDR1 SGHRS, CDR2 YFSETQ. V lost 6 bases and J lost 10, with 11 bases in between.